This note documents a single TCR beta chain sequence. Its antigen is undetermined. This sample was included in a study of cytomegalovirus exposure and HLA in healthy donors. Study-level information: HLA-typed donors contributed around 85 million unique TCRs, which were held in an early data release. General study findings and limits: The likely origin of a cluster of highly shared sequence variants was a sequencing artifact.

The CDR3 is 15 residues long. The germline CDR1 and CDR2 sequences are SGHVS and FQNEAQ. Trimming took 1 base from V and 0 from J, leaving 9 bases between them. Use of 60 Vbeta and 13 Jbeta primers characterized the PCR. Clones were read by immunoSEQ multiplex PCR, and TCRdb kept only the in-frame ones, dropping some. The sample shows over 80,000 clones, 65% of them seen only once. The origin of this receptor is a boy aged 10-17 years in good health and CMV-seropositive. The chain uses TRBV7-8 and TRBJ1-1; D gene uncertain. The sequencing input was PBMCs. The CDR3 protein is CASSLGPGMNTEAFF. CDR3 coding DNA: TGTGCCAGCAGCTTAGGTCCGGGTATGAACACTGAAGCTTTCTTT.